This T cell receptor beta chain came from a study of T cell changes during pregnancy in multiple sclerosis. Method: immunoSEQ multiplex PCR; TCRdb's copy keeps in-frame clones and lacks some. The sample shows 70,000 to 100,000 clones, roughly 91% of them seen only once. Germline values: CDR1 KGHSH, CDR2 LQKENI. This CDR3 is built from 16 residues. The V segment lost 6 bases and the J segment 0 bases; nucleotides outside the gene matches: 4. This clonotype was obtained from a female donor with multiple sclerosis, enrolled in a pregnancy study. This specimen was peripheral blood, taken in the first trimester of pregnancy. The chain is built from TRBV18 and TRBJ2-6; 8 nucleotides align to TRBD1. CDR3 region: CASSGQGSSGANVLTF. The CDR3 nucleotides are TGTGCCAGCTCCGGACAGGGAAGCTCTGGGGCCAACGTCCTGACTTTC. Looking up the rest from reference TRBV18 and TRBJ2-6 gives the full variable domain: NAGVMQNPRHLVRRRGQEARLRCSPMKGHSHVYWYRQLPEEGLKFMVYLQKENIIDESGMPKERFSAEFPKEGPSILRIQQVVRGDSAAYFCASSGQGSSGANVLTFGAGSRLTVL.